This TCR beta chain comes out of a study of blood T cell repertoires in COVID-19. Across the whole study: Collection of acute and convalescent COVID-19 samples took place in the United States, Italy and Spain. T cells, B-cell-depleted T cells, or PBMCs provided the cDNA or gDNA that served as material.

Study processing details: Reference gene primer amplification gave nucleated cell count estimates. Clones were sequenced by immunoSEQ multiplex PCR, and TCRdb holds only the in-frame ones, with some missing. That table furnishes V, J and clone size, whereas the DNA furnished D and trimming. The top ten clones hold around 7.8% of a sample with approximately 260,000 clones, 87% of them seen once. The CDR3 consists of 15 residues. V was cut by 5 bases and J by 0 bases, with 11 bases left in between. Germline V gene data show CDR1 as MGHDK and CDR2 as SYGVNS. The genes are TRBV25-1 and TRBJ1-3; TRBD1 might be the D (5 bases). This TCR came from a man aged 60 to 75 who had recovered from COVID-19. The material sequenced was peripheral blood. CDR3 sequence (DNA): TGTGCCAGCAGTCCTGACAGACGCTCTGGAAACACCATATATTTT. It encodes CASSPDRRSGNTIYF.